A single sample gave rise to the 20 T cell receptor beta chains below, sequenced in a study of identical twins. TCRdb reanalysed the 5' RACE reads using MiXCR and keeps one entry per CDR3 protein. The sample yields 1.5 million to 2 million distinct CDR3 sequences, about 32% seen once. Sequenced input: cord blood. These receptors were collected from a newborn girl in good health.

The table lists this clonotype with a few counts. This chain joins TRBV13 and TRBJ2-4; 7 nucleotides match TRBD2. V was clipped by 0 bases and J by 6 bases; unmatched bases: 2. CDR1 is PRHDT and CDR2 is FYEKMQ in the germline V gene (reference sequence). This CDR3 has 14 amino acids. CDR3 DNA sequence: TGTGCCAGCAGCTTAGGCCTAGCGGTAAACATTCAGTACTTC. Protein product: CASSLGLAVNIQYF.

The rearrangement joins TRBV19 to TRBJ1-6; D is uncertain. V lost 7 bases and J lost 0, with 10 bases in between. Germline V gives CDR1 LNHDA, CDR2 SQIVND (reference sequence). The CDR3 sequence is 15 residues long. The CDR3 DNA is TGTGCCAGTACCACATGGAGCTCCTATAATTCACCCCTCCACTTT. As protein: CASTTWSSYNSPLHF. The full variable domain, completed using reference TRBV19 and TRBJ1-6, is DGGITQSPKYLFRKEGQNVTLSCEQNLNHDAMYWYRQDPGQGLRLIYYSQIVNDFQKGDIAEGYSVSREKKESFPLTVTSAQKNPTAFYLCASTTWSSYNSPLHFGNGTRLTVT.

V is TRBV7-2 and J is TRBJ2-1; the D gene is possibly TRBD2 (5 bases). The CDR3 sequence is 17 residues long. V lost 0 bases to trimming and J lost 7 bases, with 19 bases between them. Germline-derived CDR1 and CDR2 are SGHTA and FQGNSA. For the CDR3, the DNA is TGTGCCAGCAGCTTAGCCCTTAGTGGCGTGCGGGCGAATGAGCAGTTCTTC. It yields the protein CASSLALSGVRANEQFF.

V is TRBV19 and J is TRBJ1-5; 7 bases agree with TRBD1. Losses at the gene ends were 9 bases for V and 4 bases for J; bases not matched to a gene: 6. This CDR3 has 13 amino acids. The germline V gene has CDR1 LNHDA and CDR2 SQIVND (reference sequence). For the CDR3, the DNA is TGTGCCAGCCAGGGGGTTCCTAATCAGCCCCAGCATTTT. Protein: CASQGVPNQPQHF.

This clonotype has only one observation. At one end, the junction sequence differs from germline, possibly due to a read error. The CDR3 reads CASSGTSGVTDTRYF. CDR3 sequence (DNA): TGTGCCAGCAGTGGGACTAGCGGAGTCACAGATACGCGGTATTTT. The chain employs TRBV2 and TRBJ2-3; 10 bases fit TRBD2. CDR1 SNHLY and CDR2 FYNNEI come from the germline V gene. This CDR3 comprises 15 residues.

CDR3 sequence (DNA): TGTGCCAGCAGCGTAGGACCGCCAGATGAAAAACTGTTTTTT. Protein: CASSVGPPDEKLFF. The rearrangement joins TRBV9 to TRBJ1-4; no clear D gene. CDR1 is SGDLS and CDR2 is YYNGEE in the germline V gene. The length of the CDR3 is 14 residues. With 0 bases removed from V and 6 bases from J, the gap between germline ends came to 9 bases.

The J gene is TRBJ2-3, the V gene TRBV6-1; the D is unclear. The CDR3 loop spans 13 amino acids. CDR1 and CDR2 (germline): MNHNS, SASEGT. With 6 bases removed from V and 2 bases from J, the gap between germline ends came to 9 bases. The CDR3 reads CASRGYITDTQYF. The CDR3 bases are TGTGCCAGCAGAGGATATATCACAGATACGCAGTATTTT.

The chain employs TRBV15 and TRBJ2-1, with TRBD2 identical over 7 bases. The CDR3 loop spans 19 amino acids. Germline loops: CDR1 LNHNV, CDR2 YYDKDF (reference sequence). The trim removed 2 bases at V and 1 base at J, leaving 14 bases unmatched. In DNA form, the CDR3 reads TGTGCCACCAGCAGAACATCTGGTGGCGGGAGAGGTTCCTACAATGAGCAGTTCTTC. Its protein product is CATSRTSGGGRGSYNEQFF.

This clonotype was observed once. The junction departs from the called germline gene at one end, perhaps through a read error. This chain uses TRBV4-2 with TRBJ1-2, with 7 bases lining up with TRBD1. Germline V gene data show CDR1 as LGHNA and CDR2 as YNFKEQ. The CDR3 consists of 14 residues. In nucleotides, the CDR3 is TGTGCCAGCAGCCAAACCGACAGGGCCTATGGCCACACCTTC. As protein: CASSQTDRAYGHTF.

This chain connects TRBV12-3 or TRBV12-4 to TRBJ2-5; 8 bases are a match to TRBD2. CDR3 length equals 17 residues. With 1 base clipped from V and 7 bases from J, the junction kept 14 bases outside the gene matches. The CDR3 region is CASSLGGSGTLKGTQYF. CDR3 sequence (DNA): TGTGCCAGCAGTTTAGGGGGTAGCGGGACATTAAAGGGGACCCAGTACTTC.

Only a few counts were recorded for this clonotype. The chain is built from TRBV5-8 and TRBJ1-2; 7 bases map to TRBD1. V lost 2 bases to trimming and J lost 3 bases; unmatched junction nucleotides: 7. This CDR3 has 15 residues. Germline CDR1 is SGHTS and CDR2 is YDEGEE. In DNA form, the CDR3 reads TGTGCCAGCAGCTTAAACCCAGGGGGATACTATGGCTACACCTTC. Its translation is CASSLNPGGYYGYTF. Full variable domain (outside the CDR3, taken from reference TRBV5-8 and TRBJ1-2): EAGVTQSPTHLIKTRGQQATLRCSPISGHTSVYWYQQALGLGLQFLLWYDEGEERNRGNFPPRFSGRQFPNYSSELNVNALELEDSALYLCASSLNPGGYYGYTFGSGTRLTVV.

A remark on this clonotype: One junction end does not reproduce the germline sequence, and a read error may be involved. The chain employs TRBV20-1 and TRBJ2-7; TRBD1 matches at 8 bases. Germline V gene data show CDR1 as DFQATT and CDR2 as SNEGSKA (reference sequence). The CDR3 sequence is 15 residues long. CDR3 in DNA: TGCAGTGCTGGAGATAGCGGACAGGGAGGCTACGAGCAGTACTTC. Translated: CSAGDSGQGGYEQYF.

For this clonotype: One end of the junction is discordant with germline, which a read error may explain. The chain carries TRBV20-1 and TRBJ2-1, with D possibly TRBD2 on 6 matching bases. The V gene's germline CDR1 is DFQATT and CDR2 SNEGSKA (reference sequence). The CDR3 runs 16 residues. CDR3 DNA: TGCAGTGCTACAGAAGGGACCGGGAGCTCCGACAATGAGCAGTTCTTC. Its protein product is CSATEGTGSSDNEQFF.

This clonotype was detected only a few times. For the CDR3, the DNA is TGTGCCAGCTCACCGAGTACTAAGGACATTCAGTACTTC. This encodes CASSPSTKDIQYF. The rearrangement links TRBV18 to TRBJ2-4, with unresolved D. The V end was cut by 3 bases, the J end by 8 bases, with 11 bases between. CDR1 and CDR2 (germline): KGHSH, LQKENI. The CDR3 is 13 residues long. Full variable domain (missing parts from reference TRBV18 and TRBJ2-4): NAGVMQNPRHLVRRRGQEARLRCSPMKGHSHVYWYRQLPEEGLKFMVYLQKENIIDESGMPKERFSAEFPKEGPSILRIQQVVRGDSAAYFCASSPSTKDIQYFGAGTRLSVL.

This clonotype appeared a few times. The chain is built from TRBV20-1 and TRBJ1-5; possibly TRBD1 for D (5 bases). The V end lost 4 bases, the J end lost 0 bases, and 10 bases lay between the germline ends. In germline, CDR1 is DFQATT, CDR2 SNEGSKA (reference sequence). The CDR3 is 14 residues long. For the CDR3, the DNA is TGCAGTGCTAATGTAGGGACTAGCAATCAGCCCCAGCATTTT. Its protein is CSANVGTSNQPQHF.

The V gene is TRBV29-1, the J gene TRBJ1-2; D is perhaps TRBD1 (6 bases). Trimming took 6 bases from V and 3 from J, leaving 20 bases between them. Germline CDR1 reads SQVTM; CDR2 reads ANQGSEA. The CDR3 is 15 residues long. CDR3 in amino acids: CSVAQWGLFYYGYTF. DNA of the CDR3: TGCAGCGTAGCCCAGTGGGGGCTGTTTTACTATGGCTACACCTTC.

This sequence joins TRBV20-1 and TRBJ2-1; 9 positions match TRBD1. The CDR3 is 15 amino acids. Germline CDR1 is DFQATT and CDR2 is SNEGSKA (reference sequence). V shed 6 bases and J 5 bases; nucleotides not matched to a gene: 11. The CDR3 region has the DNA TGCAGTGCGCGACCGGGGACAGGGTTTCACAATGAGCAGTTCTTC. It yields the protein CSARPGTGFHNEQFF.

CDR3 protein: CASSESYRVTEAFF. The CDR3 nucleotides are TGTGCCAGCAGTGAATCGTACAGGGTCACTGAAGCTTTCTTT. The chain has TRBV25-1 and TRBJ1-1, with a weak D call TRBD1 (6 bases). The germline CDR1 and CDR2 sequences are MGHDK and SYGVNS. Between the trimmed V and J ends, which lost 1 base and 4 bases, there was a span of 10 bases. The CDR3 is 14 residues long.

This clonotype was counted only a few times. J is TRBJ2-1 and V is TRBV5-1; 9 bases align to TRBD2. The CDR3 length is 18 residues. Per the germline V gene, CDR1 is SGHRS and CDR2 is YFSETQ. Trimming removed 4 bases from V and 0 bases from J; junction bases left unmatched: 11. The CDR3: CASSAQLAGASSYNEQFF. CDR3 nucleotides: TGCGCCAGCAGCGCCCAACTAGCGGGCGCGAGCTCCTACAATGAGCAGTTCTTC.

Only a few counts were recorded for this clonotype. The chain employs TRBV25-1 and TRBJ2-2; 8 positions match TRBD2. This CDR3 spans 14 amino acids. Germline assignment: CDR1 MGHDK and CDR2 SYGVNS. With 8 bases clipped from V and 1 base from J, the junction kept 3 bases outside the gene matches. The CDR3 sequence: CASEREWNTGELFF. CDR3 bases: TGTGCCAGCGAGCGGGAGTGGAACACCGGGGAGCTGTTTTTT.